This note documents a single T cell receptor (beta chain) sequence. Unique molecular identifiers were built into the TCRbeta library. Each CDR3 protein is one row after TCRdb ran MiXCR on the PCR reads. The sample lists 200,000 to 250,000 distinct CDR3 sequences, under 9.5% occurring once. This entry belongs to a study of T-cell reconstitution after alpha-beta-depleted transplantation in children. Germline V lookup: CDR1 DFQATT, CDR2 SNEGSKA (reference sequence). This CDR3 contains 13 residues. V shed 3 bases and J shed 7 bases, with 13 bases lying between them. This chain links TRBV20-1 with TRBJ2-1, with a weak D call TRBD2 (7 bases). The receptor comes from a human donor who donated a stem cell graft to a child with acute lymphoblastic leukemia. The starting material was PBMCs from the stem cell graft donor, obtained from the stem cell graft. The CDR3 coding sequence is TGCAGTGCTAGGGGGGGGCAACTTAATGAGCAGTTCTTC. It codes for CSARGGQLNEQFF.